This record concerns one T cell receptor (beta chain) sequence. Study processing details: Amplification with reference gene primers provided the estimates of nucleated cell counts. The table came from immunoSEQ multiplex PCR; TCRdb's copy has only in-frame clones and leaves some out. The V and J calls and the clone size are those of that table, but D and trimming were determined from the DNA. The table shows some 110,000 clones, with about 89% occurring only once. This CDR3 has 17 amino acids. Germline V gene lookup returns CDR1 SNHLY and CDR2 FYNNEI. V was clipped by 8 bases and J by 3 bases; unmatched bases: 16. This entry is derived from a study of blood T cell repertoires in COVID-19. The overall study: The origin of the acute and convalescent COVID-19 samples was the United States, Italy and Spain. T cells, B-cell-depleted T cells, or PBMCs provided the cDNA or gDNA that served as material.

The rearrangement links TRBV2 to TRBJ1-1; 9 bases fit TRBD1. The sequenced sample was peripheral blood. The clonotype originates from a man aged 35-49 years with acute or convalescent COVID-19. The CDR3 DNA reads as TGTGCCAGCCAACTAAGAGGCTCGGGACAGGGTCACACTGAAGCTTTCTTT. Translating it yields CASQLRGSGQGHTEAFF. The full variable domain, in which reference TRBV2 and TRBJ1-1 provide the parts outside the CDR3, is EPEVTQTPSHQVTQMGQEVILRCVPISNHLYFYWYRQILGQKVEFLVSFYNNEISEKSEIFDDQFSVERPDGSNFTLKIRSTKLEDSAMYFCASQLRGSGQGHTEAFFGQGTRLTVV.